The 28 T cell receptor beta chains in this list originate from one sample, sequenced in a study of T cell repertoires in cytomegalovirus infection. TCRdb recomputed calls from the reads with MiXCR, one row per CDR3 protein. The table records around 430,000 distinct CDR3 sequences, about 42% of them present only once. Which antigens these TCRs recognize remains unknown. Sequencing was performed on cultured PBMCs, taken from culture after CMV antigen stimulation. The receptors derive from a human donor in good health (CMV status not recorded). Some clones in this sample may be carry-over from other donors' samples.

There are a few counts of this clonotype. The chain recombines TRBV7-2 with TRBJ2-7, with a possible D match to TRBD2 (5 bases). The CDR3 length is 13 residues. Germline lookup yields CDR1 SGHTA and CDR2 FQGNSA. Trimming stripped 4 bases from V and 5 bases from J, with 12 bases between. For the CDR3, the DNA is TGTGCCAGCAGCTCTAGGTCCGGGGACGAGCAGTACTTC. Translating it yields CASSSRSGDEQYF.

V is TRBV6-2 or TRBV6-3 and J is TRBJ2-7, with a possible D match to TRBD2 (6 bases). CDR3 length equals 15 residues. Germline-derived CDR1 and CDR2 are MNHEY and SVGEGT. The ends were cut back, 0 bases at V and 3 bases at J, with 12 bases in the middle. The DNA of the CDR3 is TGTGCCAGCAGTTACTCGGTCGGGGGACTCTACGAGCAGTACTTC. Its protein product is CASSYSVGGLYEQYF.

There are a few counts of this clonotype. The chain has TRBV11-2 and TRBJ2-7, with 11 bases fitting TRBD1. The junction had 5 bases not matched to a gene; V was cut back by 5 bases and J by 5 bases. This CDR3 has 14 residues. Germline V gene sequence: CDR1 SGHAT, CDR2 FQNNGV. The chain's CDR3 is CASSLGQGDHEQYF. For the CDR3, the DNA is TGTGCCAGCAGCCTGGGACAGGGGGACCACGAGCAGTACTTC. The full variable domain, with the rest looked up from reference TRBV11-2 and TRBJ2-7, is EAGVAQSPRYKIIEKRQSVAFWCNPISGHATLYWYQQILGQGPKLLIQFQNNGVVDDSQLPKDRFSAERLKGVDSTLKIQPAKLEDSAVYLCASSLGQGDHEQYFGPGTRLTVT.

This clonotype was observed a handful of times. Here the CDR3 reads CASSLRLVSDTQYF. CDR3 coding DNA: TGTGCCAGCAGTTTACGGCTAGTATCAGATACGCAGTATTTT. V is TRBV28 and J is TRBJ2-3; no reliable D call. V was clipped by 2 bases and J by 4 bases, with 10 bases between them. This CDR3 has 14 amino acids. CDR1 MDHEN and CDR2 SYDVKM come from the germline V gene.

This rearrangement joins TRBV4-3 to TRBJ1-6, with D perhaps matching TRBD1 (5 bases). This CDR3 has 15 residues. Germline values: CDR1 LGHNA, CDR2 YSLEER. With 4 bases removed from V and 9 bases from J, the gap between germline ends came to 16 bases. The CDR3 nucleotides read TGCGCCAGCAGCCTAACCGGGACCGCTCTTTCACCCCTCCACTTT. Its protein product is CASSLTGTALSPLHF.

The chain employs TRBV20-1 and TRBJ1-2, with 7 bases matching TRBD1. The CDR3 has 14 amino acids. J lost 2 bases, V lost 0 bases, and 3 bases had no gene match. CDR1 is DFQATT and CDR2 is SNEGSKA in the germline V gene (reference sequence). The CDR3 here is CSAREGRGNYGYTF. In nucleotides, the CDR3 is TGCAGTGCTAGAGAAGGCAGGGGGAACTATGGCTACACCTTC.

The CDR3 DNA sequence: TGTGCCAGCAGCCAACACGGAGGGGGCAATCAGCCCCAGCATTTT. It codes for CASSQHGGGNQPQHF. V gene TRBV4-2 combines with J gene TRBJ1-5; TRBD1 might be the D (5 bases). CDR1 is LGHNA, CDR2 YNFKEQ, per germline. Trimming took off 2 bases at V and 2 bases at J, with 10 bases between the two ends. CDR3 size: 15 residues.

This clonotype was recorded a few times. The chain uses TRBV11-2 and TRBJ1-3; D is unclear. The CDR3 length is 15 residues. In germline, CDR1 is SGHAT, CDR2 FQNNGV. V was shortened by 6 bases and J by 4 bases, with 16 bases between the two germline ends. The CDR3 loop is CASRYPRHRGNTIYF. As DNA, the CDR3 is TGTGCCAGCAGATACCCCCGGCACAGAGGAAACACCATATATTTT. The variable domain in full, with the rest retrieved from reference TRBV11-2 and TRBJ1-3, is EAGVAQSPRYKIIEKRQSVAFWCNPISGHATLYWYQQILGQGPKLLIQFQNNGVVDDSQLPKDRFSAERLKGVDSTLKIQPAKLEDSAVYLCASRYPRHRGNTIYFGEGSWLTVV.

The chain links TRBV20-1 to TRBJ1-2; D not certain. The germline gives CDR1 DFQATT, CDR2 SNEGSKA (reference sequence). V shed 2 bases and J shed 5 bases, with 6 bases lying between them. The CDR3 is 11 amino acids. CDR3 DNA sequence: TGCAGTGCTAGATTTGCTTATGGCTACACCTTC. Protein: CSARFAYGYTF.

The sample holds a few counts of this clonotype. The chain couples TRBV28 to TRBJ2-1; the match to TRBD1 covers 10 bases. This CDR3 is built from 15 residues. V lost 4 bases and J lost 3; bases outside the gene matches: 3. Per germline, CDR1 MDHEN and CDR2 SYDVKM. The CDR3 sequence is CASSSGQGHYNEQFF. CDR3 coding DNA: TGTGCCAGCAGTTCGGGACAGGGGCACTACAATGAGCAGTTCTTC.

This chain connects TRBV6-1 to TRBJ2-1, with unresolved D. The CDR3 runs to 13 residues. Germline V gene lookup returns CDR1 MNHNS and CDR2 SASEGT. V was cut by 8 bases and J by 9 bases, with 17 bases left in between. The CDR3 bases are TGTGCCAGCTGCCTGACTTACCCGGCTGAGCAGTTCTTC. Translated: CASCLTYPAEQFF.

The chain combines TRBV4-1 with TRBJ1-2; 8 bases are a match to TRBD1. CDR1 is MGHRA, CDR2 YSYEKL, per germline. J lost 6 bases, V lost 0 bases, and 6 bases had no gene match. CDR3 length equals 15 residues. The CDR3 nucleotides read TGCGCCAGCAGCCAAGAACCCAGGACAGGGAATGGCTACACCTTC. Translated, it gives CASSQEPRTGNGYTF.

The genes are TRBV10-3 and TRBJ2-3, with 12 bases fitting TRBD2. CDR1 ENHRY and CDR2 SYGVKD come from the germline V gene. The CDR3 length is 16 residues. Germline trimming cut 3 bases from V and 8 bases from J; bases unmatched to any gene: 9. In DNA, the CDR3 is TGTGCCATCAGTGACAGGACTAGCGGGATAGGGGGTACGCAGTATTTT. It specifies CAISDRTSGIGGTQYF.

This clonotype was counted ten times or more. This chain links TRBV7-2 with TRBJ2-1; D call uncertain. Trimming shortened V by 5 bases and J by 0 bases, and 5 bases separated the two germline ends. The CDR3 runs to 13 residues. Looked up from germline, CDR1 is SGHTA and CDR2 is FQGNSA. CDR3 protein: CASSRSSYNEQFF. The CDR3 DNA reads TGTGCCAGCAGCCGAAGCTCCTACAATGAGCAGTTCTTC. The variable domain in full, with the rest retrieved from reference TRBV7-2 and TRBJ2-1, is GAGVSQSPSNKVTEKGKDVELRCDPISGHTALYWYRQSLGQGLEFLIYFQGNSAPDKSGLPSDRFSAERTGGSVSTLTIQRTQQEDSAVYLCASSRSSYNEQFFGPGTRLTVL.

This rearrangement joins TRBV7-2 to TRBJ2-7; 7 nucleotides match TRBD1. With 5 bases clipped from V and 5 bases from J, the junction kept 9 bases outside the gene matches. The CDR3 runs to 14 residues. Per the germline V gene, CDR1 is SGHTA and CDR2 is FQGNSA. The CDR3 region has the DNA TGTGCCAGCAGCGCCCAGACAGGGATCCACGAGCAGTACTTC. It specifies CASSAQTGIHEQYF.

The sample holds a few counts of this clonotype. This sequence joins TRBV6-1 and TRBJ1-6; TRBD1 matches 8 bases. This CDR3 has 13 amino acids. Germline V gene sequence: CDR1 MNHNS, CDR2 SASEGT. V was pared by 6 bases and J by 14 bases, with 9 bases of the junction left unmatched. In DNA, the CDR3 is TGTGCCAGCAGCCCCAACAGGGGGAGGACCCTCCACTTT. Protein product: CASSPNRGRTLHF.

The chain uses TRBV7-2 and TRBJ2-2; no reliable D call. CDR3 size: 15 residues. Trimming removed 3 bases at V and 0 bases at J, with 8 bases between. Germline values: CDR1 SGHTA, CDR2 FQGNSA. CDR3 protein: CASSLVATNTGELFF. DNA of the CDR3: TGTGCCAGCAGCTTGGTAGCCACGAACACCGGGGAGCTGTTTTTT.

This clonotype was seen a few times. The V and J genes are TRBV20-1 and TRBJ2-3; the match to TRBD2 covers 9 bases. This CDR3 spans 13 amino acids. Germline V gene data show CDR1 as DFQATT and CDR2 as SNEGSKA (reference sequence). With V trimmed by 3 bases and J by 4 bases, 2 bases remained unmatched. Here the CDR3 DNA reads TGCAGTGCTAGGCGGGGGGGGTCAGATACGCAGTATTTT. Protein product: CSARRGGSDTQYF.

The chain has TRBV5-4 and TRBJ2-1; D unresolved. CDR3 size: 16 residues. The V and J ends lost 0 bases and 1 base respectively, with 11 bases between them. CDR1 is SGHNT, CDR2 YYREEE, per germline (reference sequence). Here the CDR3 reads CASSLGAGLSYNEQFF. The CDR3 nucleotides read TGTGCCAGCAGCTTGGGGGCAGGTCTTTCCTACAATGAGCAGTTCTTC.

Turning to this clonotype: One end of the junction does not line up with germline, which may come from a read error. V gene TRBV12-3 or TRBV12-4 combines with J gene TRBJ2-7, with 7 positions matching TRBD2. This CDR3 has 12 amino acids. The CDR3 sequence is CASSLGGTSRSF. CDR3 sequence (DNA): TGTGCCAGCAGTCTCGGGGGGACTTCCCGTTCCTTC.

The chain carries TRBV28 and TRBJ2-7; D tentatively reads TRBD1 or TRBD2 (6 bases each). CDR3 length: 16 residues. The ends were cut back, 6 bases at V and 2 bases at J, with 20 bases in the middle. Germline assignment: CDR1 MDHEN and CDR2 SYDVKM. This CDR3 is CASSHRWGRGAYEQYF. The CDR3 region has the DNA TGTGCCAGCAGCCACCGGTGGGGGCGCGGGGCCTACGAGCAGTACTTC.

The chain couples TRBV7-6 to TRBJ1-1; D not certain. The CDR3 has 12 residues. The V end was cut by 5 bases, the J end by 5 bases, with 9 bases between. Germline V gene sequence: CDR1 SGHVS, CDR2 FNYEAQ. CDR3 sequence reads: CASSLPRTEAFF. CDR3 nucleotide sequence: TGTGCCAGCAGCCTCCCAAGGACTGAAGCTTTCTTT.

The J gene is TRBJ2-7, the V gene TRBV6-2 or TRBV6-3, with D possibly called TRBD1 or TRBD2 (5 bases each). The length of the CDR3 is 15 residues. V was clipped by 6 bases and J by 6 bases, with 21 bases between them. From germline, CDR1 is MNHEY and CDR2 SVGEGT. DNA for the CDR3: TGTGCCAGCAGCGGCCCTGAGGGGCTAGCCAGCGAGCAGTACTTC. As protein: CASSGPEGLASEQYF.

This clonotype was counted only a few times. The J gene is TRBJ2-1, the V gene TRBV7-2, with TRBD1 matching 9 bases. This CDR3 comprises 14 residues. J gave up 7 bases and V 4 bases, and 5 bases lay outside the gene matches. Germline V lookup: CDR1 SGHTA, CDR2 FQGNSA. The CDR3 coding sequence is TGTGCCAGCAGCTACCGGACAGGGGAGAATGAGCAGTTCTTC. Translating it yields CASSYRTGENEQFF.

The chain joins TRBV6-2 or TRBV6-3 to TRBJ2-3; 7 nucleotides line up with TRBD2. The CDR3 runs 18 residues. J lost 6 bases, V lost 2 bases, and 17 bases had no gene match. CDR1 is MNHEY, CDR2 SVGEGT, per germline. The CDR3 sequence is CASSYTQRGGPRPDTQYF. CDR3 in DNA: TGTGCCAGCAGTTACACCCAAAGGGGAGGGCCCAGGCCGGATACGCAGTATTTT.

The chain carries TRBV6-6 and TRBJ2-3, with a tentative D call TRBD2 (5 bases). CDR3 length: 14 residues. Trimming cost V 5 bases and J 2 bases, with 11 bases left between them. The germline V gene has CDR1 MNHNY and CDR2 SVGAGI (reference sequence). CDR3 loop: CASSTRLITDTQYF. The CDR3, as DNA: TGTGCCAGCAGTACCCGACTAATCACAGATACGCAGTATTTT.

This chain joins TRBV10-3 and TRBJ1-1; TRBD1 might be the D (5 bases). Germline CDR1 ENHRY, CDR2 SYGVKD. The CDR3 has 15 amino acids. V lost 2 bases, J lost 0 bases, and 10 bases lay in between. The CDR3 sequence: CAISEGGFMNTEAFF. The CDR3 DNA sequence: TGTGCCATCAGTGAGGGGGGGTTCATGAACACTGAAGCTTTCTTT.

In its sample, this clonotype was seen a few times. This chain joins TRBV23-1 and TRBJ2-1; D is undetermined. TRBV23-1 is an open reading frame, and its role is uncertain. The ends were cut back, 4 bases at V and 6 bases at J, with 22 bases in the middle. The CDR3 consists of 17 residues. CDR3 sequence reads: CASSRDMTRKRTNEQFF. Here the CDR3 DNA reads TGCGCCAGCAGTCGCGATATGACTCGAAAAAGAACCAATGAGCAGTTCTTC.